One T cell receptor (beta chain) is described in this entry. The data derive from a study of blood T cell repertoires in COVID-19. Sequenced by immunoSEQ multiplex PCR; TCRdb stores in-frame clones only, minus some. The sample has fewer than 200,000 clones, approximately 84% seen once. V lost 3 bases, J lost 1 base, and 3 bases stayed unmatched. This CDR3 has 14 residues. Per germline, CDR1 SEHNR and CDR2 FQNEAQ (reference sequence). What was sequenced was peripheral blood. The J gene is TRBJ2-7, the V gene TRBV7-9, with 7 bases fitting TRBD1. This receptor was taken from a man aged 35 to 55 who had recovered from COVID-19. The CDR3 reads CASSLGQTSYEQYF. The DNA of the CDR3 is TGTGCCAGCAGCTTGGGACAGACTTCCTACGAGCAGTACTTC.